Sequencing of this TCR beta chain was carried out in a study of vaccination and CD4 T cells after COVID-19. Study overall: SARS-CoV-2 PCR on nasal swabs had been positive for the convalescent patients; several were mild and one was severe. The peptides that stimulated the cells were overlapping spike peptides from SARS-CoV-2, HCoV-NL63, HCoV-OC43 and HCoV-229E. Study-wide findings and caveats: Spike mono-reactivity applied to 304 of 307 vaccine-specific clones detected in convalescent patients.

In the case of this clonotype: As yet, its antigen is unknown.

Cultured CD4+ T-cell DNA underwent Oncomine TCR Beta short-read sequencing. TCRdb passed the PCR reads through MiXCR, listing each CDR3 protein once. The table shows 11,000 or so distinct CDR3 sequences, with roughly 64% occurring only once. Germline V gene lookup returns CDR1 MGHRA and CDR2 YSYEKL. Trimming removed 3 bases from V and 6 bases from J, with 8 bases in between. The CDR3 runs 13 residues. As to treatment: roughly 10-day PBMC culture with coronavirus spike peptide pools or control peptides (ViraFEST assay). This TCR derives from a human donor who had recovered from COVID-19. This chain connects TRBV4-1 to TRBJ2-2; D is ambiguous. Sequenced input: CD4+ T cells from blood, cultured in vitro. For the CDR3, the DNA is TGCGCCAGCAGCCACAAGTGGGCCGGGGAGCTGTTTTTT. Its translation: CASSHKWAGELFF.